The TCR beta chain under discussion was sequenced for a study of blood T cell repertoires in COVID-19. The wider study: The United States, Italy and Spain provided the acute and convalescent COVID-19 samples. In each case, the material was cDNA or gDNA derived from T cells, B-cell-depleted T cells, or PBMCs.

Germline assignment: CDR1 LNHDA and CDR2 SQIVND (reference sequence). This CDR3 is built from 15 residues. V trimming: 7 bases; J trimming: 2 bases; junction bases outside the gene matches: 8. Per the original data handling: Using reference gene primer amplification, nucleated cell counts were estimated. The data were produced by immunoSEQ multiplex PCR, yet TCRdb's version contains in-frame clones alone and is incomplete. D and trimming were read from the DNA, whereas the V and J calls and clone size are those reported in that table. The data contain around 92,000 clones, more than 70% of them singletons.

Sequenced input: peripheral blood. The clonotype comes from a woman in her sixties in a cohort sampled during active or convalescent COVID-19. This rearrangement joins TRBV19 to TRBJ1-5; TRBD1 matches 7 bases. In DNA, the CDR3 is TGTGCCAGTAATCCCGGGACAGTAGGCAATCAGCCCCAGCATTTT. Translation: CASNPGTVGNQPQHF.